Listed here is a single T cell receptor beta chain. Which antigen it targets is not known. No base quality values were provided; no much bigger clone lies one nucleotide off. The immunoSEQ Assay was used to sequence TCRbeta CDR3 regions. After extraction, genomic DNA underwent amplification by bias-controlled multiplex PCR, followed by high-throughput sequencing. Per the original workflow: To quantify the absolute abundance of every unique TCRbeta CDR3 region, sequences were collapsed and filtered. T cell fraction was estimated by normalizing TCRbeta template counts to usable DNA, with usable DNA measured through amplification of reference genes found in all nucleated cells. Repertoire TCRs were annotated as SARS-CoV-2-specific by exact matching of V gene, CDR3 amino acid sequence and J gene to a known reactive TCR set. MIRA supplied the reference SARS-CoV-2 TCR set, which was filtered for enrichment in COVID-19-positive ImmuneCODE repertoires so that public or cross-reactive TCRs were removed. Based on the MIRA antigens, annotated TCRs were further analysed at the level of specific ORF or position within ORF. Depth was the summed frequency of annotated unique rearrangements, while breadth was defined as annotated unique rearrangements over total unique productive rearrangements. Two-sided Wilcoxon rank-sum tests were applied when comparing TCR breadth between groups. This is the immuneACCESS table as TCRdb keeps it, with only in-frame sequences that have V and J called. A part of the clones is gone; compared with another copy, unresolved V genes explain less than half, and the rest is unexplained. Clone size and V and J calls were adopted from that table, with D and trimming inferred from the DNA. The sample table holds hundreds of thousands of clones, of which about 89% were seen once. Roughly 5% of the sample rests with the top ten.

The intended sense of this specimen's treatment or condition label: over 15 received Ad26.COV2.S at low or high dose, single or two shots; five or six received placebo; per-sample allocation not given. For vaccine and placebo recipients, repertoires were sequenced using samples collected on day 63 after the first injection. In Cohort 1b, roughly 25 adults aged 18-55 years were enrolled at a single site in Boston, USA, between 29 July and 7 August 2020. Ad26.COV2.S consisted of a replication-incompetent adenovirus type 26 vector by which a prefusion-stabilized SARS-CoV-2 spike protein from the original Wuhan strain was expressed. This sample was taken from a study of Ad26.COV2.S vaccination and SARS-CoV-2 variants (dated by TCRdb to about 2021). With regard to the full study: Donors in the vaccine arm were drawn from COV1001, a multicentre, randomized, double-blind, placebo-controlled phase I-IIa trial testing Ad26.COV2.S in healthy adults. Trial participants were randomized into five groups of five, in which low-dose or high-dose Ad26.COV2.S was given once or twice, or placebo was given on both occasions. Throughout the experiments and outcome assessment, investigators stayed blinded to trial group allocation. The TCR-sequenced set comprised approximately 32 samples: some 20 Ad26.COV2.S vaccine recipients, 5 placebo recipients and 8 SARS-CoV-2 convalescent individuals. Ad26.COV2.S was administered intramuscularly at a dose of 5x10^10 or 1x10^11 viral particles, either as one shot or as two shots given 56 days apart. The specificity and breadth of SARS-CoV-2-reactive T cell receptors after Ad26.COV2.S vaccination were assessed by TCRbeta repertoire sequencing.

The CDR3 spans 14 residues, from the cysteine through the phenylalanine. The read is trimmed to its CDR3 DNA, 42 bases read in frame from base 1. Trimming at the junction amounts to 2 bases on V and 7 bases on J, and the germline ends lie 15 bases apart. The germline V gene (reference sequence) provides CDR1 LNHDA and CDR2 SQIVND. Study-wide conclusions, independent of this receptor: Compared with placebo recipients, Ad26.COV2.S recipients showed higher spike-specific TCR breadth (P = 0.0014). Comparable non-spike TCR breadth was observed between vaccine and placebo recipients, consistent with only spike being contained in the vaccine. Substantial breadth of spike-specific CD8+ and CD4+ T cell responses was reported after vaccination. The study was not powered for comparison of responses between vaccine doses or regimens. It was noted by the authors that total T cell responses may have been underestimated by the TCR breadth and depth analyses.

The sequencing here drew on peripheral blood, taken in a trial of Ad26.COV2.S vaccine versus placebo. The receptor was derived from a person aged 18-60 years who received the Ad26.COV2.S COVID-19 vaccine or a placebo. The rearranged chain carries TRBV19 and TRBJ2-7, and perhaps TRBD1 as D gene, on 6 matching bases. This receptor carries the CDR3 CASSITAGVGEQYF. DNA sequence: TGTGCCAGTAGTATAACCGCAGGGGTCGGGGAGCAGTACTTC.